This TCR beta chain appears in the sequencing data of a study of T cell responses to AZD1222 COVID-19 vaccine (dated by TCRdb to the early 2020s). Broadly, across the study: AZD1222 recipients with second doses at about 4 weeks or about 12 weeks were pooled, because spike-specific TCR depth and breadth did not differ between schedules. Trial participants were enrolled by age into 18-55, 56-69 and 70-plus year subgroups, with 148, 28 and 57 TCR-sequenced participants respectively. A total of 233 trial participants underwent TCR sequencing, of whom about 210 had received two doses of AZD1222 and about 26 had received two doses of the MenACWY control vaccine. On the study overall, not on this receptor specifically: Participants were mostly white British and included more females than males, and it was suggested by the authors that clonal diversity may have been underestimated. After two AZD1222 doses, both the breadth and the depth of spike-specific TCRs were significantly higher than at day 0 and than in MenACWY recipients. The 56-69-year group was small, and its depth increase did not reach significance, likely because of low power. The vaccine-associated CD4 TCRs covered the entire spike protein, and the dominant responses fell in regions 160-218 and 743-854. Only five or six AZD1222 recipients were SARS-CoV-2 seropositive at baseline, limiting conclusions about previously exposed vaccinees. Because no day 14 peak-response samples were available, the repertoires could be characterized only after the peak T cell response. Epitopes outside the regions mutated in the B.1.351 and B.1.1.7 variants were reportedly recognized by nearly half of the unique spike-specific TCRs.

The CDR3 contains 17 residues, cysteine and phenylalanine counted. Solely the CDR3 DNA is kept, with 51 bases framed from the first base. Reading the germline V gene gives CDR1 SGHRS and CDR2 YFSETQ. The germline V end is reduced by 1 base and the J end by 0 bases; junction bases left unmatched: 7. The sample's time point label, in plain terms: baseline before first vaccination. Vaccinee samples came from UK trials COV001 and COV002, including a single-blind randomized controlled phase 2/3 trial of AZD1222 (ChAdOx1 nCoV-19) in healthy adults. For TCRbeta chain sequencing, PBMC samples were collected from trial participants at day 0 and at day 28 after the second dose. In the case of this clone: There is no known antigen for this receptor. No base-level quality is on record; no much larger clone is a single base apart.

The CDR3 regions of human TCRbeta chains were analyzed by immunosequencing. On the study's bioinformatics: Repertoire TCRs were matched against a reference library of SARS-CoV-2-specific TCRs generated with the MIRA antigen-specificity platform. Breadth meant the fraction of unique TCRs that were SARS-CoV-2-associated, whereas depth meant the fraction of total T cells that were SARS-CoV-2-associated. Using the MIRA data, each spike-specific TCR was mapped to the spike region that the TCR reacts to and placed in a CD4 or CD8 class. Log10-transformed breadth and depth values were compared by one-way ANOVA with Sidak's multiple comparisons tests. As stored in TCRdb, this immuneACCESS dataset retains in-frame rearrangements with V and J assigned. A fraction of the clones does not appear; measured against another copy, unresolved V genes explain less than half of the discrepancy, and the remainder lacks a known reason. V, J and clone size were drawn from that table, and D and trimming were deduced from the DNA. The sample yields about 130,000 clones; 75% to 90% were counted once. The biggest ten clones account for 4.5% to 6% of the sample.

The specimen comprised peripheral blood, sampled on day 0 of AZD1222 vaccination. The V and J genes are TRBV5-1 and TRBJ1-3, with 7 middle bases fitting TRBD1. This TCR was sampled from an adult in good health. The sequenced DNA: TGCGCCAGCAGCTTGTCTCCGGGACAGCACTCTGGAAACACCATATATTTT. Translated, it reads CASSLSPGQHSGNTIYF.